This T cell receptor beta chain was sequenced for a study of shared clonotypes between healthy human individuals. General study points: The donor pool, a small one, limited the genetic and exposure-history diversity represented.

Details on this clone: Its specificity is unknown.

Clones were read by immunoSEQ multiplex PCR, and TCRdb kept only the in-frame ones, dropping some. Here the sample spans some 650,000 clones, almost 97% being singletons. This CDR3 contains 15 residues. Trimming cost V 3 bases and J 3 bases, with 13 bases left between them. Germline values: CDR1 SGHDT, CDR2 YYEEEE. Sequencing was done on a sample of naive CD4+ T cells sorted from blood. Subset of the sample: CD45RA+ positively selected. This sequence was found in a woman in her twenties or thirties in good health. The rearrangement uses TRBV5-6 and TRBJ1-5; D perhaps matches TRBD1 (5 bases). Written as DNA, the CDR3 is TGTGCCAGCAGCTCGGGACGTGCCGACAATCAGCCCCAGCATTTT. Encoded protein: CASSSGRADNQPQHF.